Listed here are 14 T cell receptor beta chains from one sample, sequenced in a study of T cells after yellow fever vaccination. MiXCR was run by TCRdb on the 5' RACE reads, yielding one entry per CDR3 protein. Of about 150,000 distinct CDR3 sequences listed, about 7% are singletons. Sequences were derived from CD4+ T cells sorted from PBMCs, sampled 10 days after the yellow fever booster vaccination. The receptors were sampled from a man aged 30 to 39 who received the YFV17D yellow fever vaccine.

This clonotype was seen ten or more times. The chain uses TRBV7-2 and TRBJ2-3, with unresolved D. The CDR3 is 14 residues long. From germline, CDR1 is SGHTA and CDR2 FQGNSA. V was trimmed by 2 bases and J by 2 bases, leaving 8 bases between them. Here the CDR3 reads CASSLFEITDTQYF. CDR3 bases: TGTGCCAGCAGCTTATTCGAGATCACAGATACGCAGTATTTT.

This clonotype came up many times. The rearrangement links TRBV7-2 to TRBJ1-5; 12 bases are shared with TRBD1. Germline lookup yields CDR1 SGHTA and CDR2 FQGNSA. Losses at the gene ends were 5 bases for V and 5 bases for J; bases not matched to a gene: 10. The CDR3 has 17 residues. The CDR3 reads CASSLTGTGGADQPQHF. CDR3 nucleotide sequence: TGTGCCAGCAGCCTCACCGGGACAGGGGGCGCCGATCAGCCCCAGCATTTT.

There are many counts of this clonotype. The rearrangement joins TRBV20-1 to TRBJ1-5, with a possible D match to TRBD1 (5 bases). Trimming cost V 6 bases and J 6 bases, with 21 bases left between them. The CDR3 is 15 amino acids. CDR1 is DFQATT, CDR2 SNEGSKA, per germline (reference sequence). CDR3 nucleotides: TGCAGTGCAAGCCAGGCGGGGCAGGGTGGTCAGCCCCAGCATTTT. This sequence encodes CSASQAGQGGQPQHF.

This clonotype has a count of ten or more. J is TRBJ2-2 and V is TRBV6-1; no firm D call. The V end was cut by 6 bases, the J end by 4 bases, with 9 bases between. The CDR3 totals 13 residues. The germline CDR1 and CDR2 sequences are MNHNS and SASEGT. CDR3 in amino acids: CASRTRLTGELFF. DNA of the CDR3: TGTGCCAGCAGGACGCGGCTCACCGGGGAGCTGTTTTTT.

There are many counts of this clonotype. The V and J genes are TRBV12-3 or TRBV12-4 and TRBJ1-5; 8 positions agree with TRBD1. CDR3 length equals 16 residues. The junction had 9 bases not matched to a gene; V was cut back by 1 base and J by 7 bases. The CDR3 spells CASSLGQGIVGQPQHF. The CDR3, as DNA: TGTGCCAGCAGTTTAGGACAGGGGATAGTCGGCCAGCCCCAGCATTTT.

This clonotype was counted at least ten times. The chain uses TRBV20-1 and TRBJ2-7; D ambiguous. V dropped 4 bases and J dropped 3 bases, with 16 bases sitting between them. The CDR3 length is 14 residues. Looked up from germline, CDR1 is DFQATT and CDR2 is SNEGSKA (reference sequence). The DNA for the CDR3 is TGCAGTGCTATCCCCCCAGCAGTTAACTACGAGCAGTACTTC. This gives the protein CSAIPPAVNYEQYF.

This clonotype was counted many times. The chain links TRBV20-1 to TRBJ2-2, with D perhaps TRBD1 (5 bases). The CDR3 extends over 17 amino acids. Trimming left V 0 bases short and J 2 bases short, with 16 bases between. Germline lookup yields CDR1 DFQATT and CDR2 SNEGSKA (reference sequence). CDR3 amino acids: CSARDLIRGVNTGELFF. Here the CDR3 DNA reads TGCAGTGCTAGAGATCTAATAAGGGGTGTAAACACCGGGGAGCTGTTTTTT.

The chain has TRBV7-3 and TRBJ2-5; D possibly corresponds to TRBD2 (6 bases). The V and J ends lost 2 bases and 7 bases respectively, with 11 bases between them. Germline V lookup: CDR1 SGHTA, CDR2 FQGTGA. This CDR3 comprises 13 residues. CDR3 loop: CASSLDGGVTQYF. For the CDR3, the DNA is TGTGCCAGCAGCTTAGATGGCGGGGTGACCCAGTACTTC.

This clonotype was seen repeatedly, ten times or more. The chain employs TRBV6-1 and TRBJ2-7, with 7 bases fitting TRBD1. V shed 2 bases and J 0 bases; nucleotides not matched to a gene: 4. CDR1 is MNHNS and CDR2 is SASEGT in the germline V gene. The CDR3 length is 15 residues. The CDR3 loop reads CASSEPGQNSYEQYF. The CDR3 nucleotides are TGTGCCAGCAGTGAACCGGGACAGAACTCCTACGAGCAGTACTTC.

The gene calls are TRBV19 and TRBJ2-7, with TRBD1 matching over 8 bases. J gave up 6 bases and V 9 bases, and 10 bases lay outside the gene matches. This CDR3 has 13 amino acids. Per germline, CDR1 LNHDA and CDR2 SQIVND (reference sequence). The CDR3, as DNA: TGTGCCAGCCAGGGGGCAGGTTCGGGCGAGCAGTACTTC. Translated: CASQGAGSGEQYF.

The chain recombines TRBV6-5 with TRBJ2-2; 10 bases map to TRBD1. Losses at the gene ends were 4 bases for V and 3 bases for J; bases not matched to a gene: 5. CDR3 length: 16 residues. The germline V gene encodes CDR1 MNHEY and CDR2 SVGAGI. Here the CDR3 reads CASSLPGQGYTGELFF. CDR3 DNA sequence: TGTGCCAGCAGTTTGCCGGGACAGGGGTACACCGGGGAGCTGTTTTTT.

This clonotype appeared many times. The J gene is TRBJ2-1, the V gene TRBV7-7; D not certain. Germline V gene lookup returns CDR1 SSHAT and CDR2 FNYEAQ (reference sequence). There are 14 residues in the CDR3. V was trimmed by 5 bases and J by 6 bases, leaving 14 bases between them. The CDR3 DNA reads TGTGCCAGCAGCCCTTTTCCTGACTCCAATGAGCAGTTCTTC. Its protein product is CASSPFPDSNEQFF.

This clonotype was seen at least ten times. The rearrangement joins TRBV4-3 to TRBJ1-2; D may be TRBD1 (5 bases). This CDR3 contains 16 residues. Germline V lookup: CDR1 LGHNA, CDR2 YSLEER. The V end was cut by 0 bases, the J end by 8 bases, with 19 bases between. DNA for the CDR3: TGCGCCAGCAGCCAAGACACCACGGGGCTCGGCGGGGGCTACACCTTC. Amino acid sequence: CASSQDTTGLGGGYTF.

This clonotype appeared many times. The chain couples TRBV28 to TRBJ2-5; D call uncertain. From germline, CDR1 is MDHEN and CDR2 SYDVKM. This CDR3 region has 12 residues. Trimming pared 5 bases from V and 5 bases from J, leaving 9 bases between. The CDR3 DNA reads TGTGCCAGCAGTCACCTGGGGGAGACCCAGTACTTC. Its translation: CASSHLGETQYF.